Each of the 20 T cell receptor beta chains below was sequenced from the same sample in a study of T-cell reconstitution after alpha-beta-depleted transplantation in children. As it was prepared, the TCRbeta library received unique molecular identifiers. TCRdb re-analysed the PCR reads in MiXCR, keeping a single row per CDR3 protein. The sample lists roughly 100,000 distinct CDR3 sequences, about 7.5% occurring once. The sequenced sample was PBMCs, obtained before TCRalphabeta/CD19-depleted stem cell transplant. The receptors originated from a boy younger than 10 with acute lymphoblastic leukemia, due to receive a stem cell transplant.

This clonotype was observed a few times. V and J are TRBV5-1 and TRBJ2-7; D call uncertain. The CDR3 covers 13 residues. The germline V gene has CDR1 SGHRS and CDR2 YFSETQ. V was shortened by 0 bases and J by 4 bases, with 8 bases between the two germline ends. The CDR3 sequence: CASSLGAGYEQYF. The CDR3 DNA reads as TGCGCCAGCAGCTTGGGCGCAGGTTACGAGCAGTACTTC.

In its sample, this clonotype was seen a few times. The J gene is TRBJ2-7, the V gene TRBV6-1; D gene uncertain. Germline V gene data show CDR1 as MNHNS and CDR2 as SASEGT. Trimming removed 7 bases at V and 4 bases at J, with 14 bases between. CDR3 size: 13 residues. The DNA for the CDR3 is TGTGCCAGCAAGGATCCGGTCGGGTACGAGCAGTACTTC. Protein sequence: CASKDPVGYEQYF.

This clonotype turned up a few times. The CDR3 DNA is TGCAGTGCTAGAGACTCTAAGGTCGAATACGAGCAGTACTTC. It yields the protein CSARDSKVEYEQYF. The rearrangement links TRBV20-1 to TRBJ2-7; no clear D. This CDR3 has 14 amino acids. Germline V gives CDR1 DFQATT, CDR2 SNEGSKA (reference sequence). V was pared by 0 bases and J by 4 bases, with 13 bases between.

This clonotype was detected ten times or more. This rearrangement joins TRBV9 to TRBJ2-5; D is uncertain. Germline lookup yields CDR1 SGDLS and CDR2 YYNGEE. The germline V and J ends were trimmed by 0 bases and 4 bases, with 7 bases remaining between them. The CDR3 spans 13 residues. The CDR3, as DNA: TGTGCCAGCAGCGTAGCGCCGGGAGAGACCCAGTACTTC. As protein: CASSVAPGETQYF.

There are a few counts of this clonotype. The chain combines TRBV21-1 with TRBJ1-4; TRBD1 is the table's D call, not checked against the DNA. TRBV21-1 is a documented pseudogene. The CDR3 runs to 16 residues. CDR3 bases: TGTGCCAGCAGCAAAGCGGTGAGGGGGCGCAGTGAAAAACTGTTTTTT. Amino acid sequence: CASSKAVRGRSEKLFF.

This rearrangement joins TRBV19 to TRBJ1-1; 12 nucleotides match TRBD1. Germline loops: CDR1 LNHDA, CDR2 SQIVND (reference sequence). Germline trimming cut 10 bases from V and 5 bases from J; bases unmatched to any gene: 5. The CDR3 runs to 13 residues. CDR3 sequence reads: CATGTGGRTEAFF. In DNA form, the CDR3 reads TGTGCCACCGGGACAGGGGGCCGTACTGAAGCTTTCTTT.

This clonotype was seen repeatedly, ten times or more. The chain carries TRBV6-5 and TRBJ2-3, with D possibly TRBD2 on 6 matching bases. This CDR3 is 15 amino acids long. Per the germline V gene, CDR1 is MNHEY and CDR2 is SVGAGI. The V gene lost 6 bases and the J gene lost 6 bases, with 19 bases spanning the gap. The CDR3 protein is CASSSRPERADTQYF. The CDR3 DNA reads as TGTGCCAGCAGCTCTCGACCCGAGCGGGCGGATACGCAGTATTTT.

This clonotype was found a few times. This chain links TRBV7-9 with TRBJ2-6; D is undetermined. Trimming took 5 bases from V and 4 from J, leaving 9 bases between them. The CDR3 loop spans 14 amino acids. The V gene's germline CDR1 is SEHNR and CDR2 FQNEAQ (reference sequence). In nucleotides, the CDR3 is TGTGCCAGCAGCCCCTTGATGGGGGCCAACGTCCTGACTTTC. It encodes CASSPLMGANVLTF.

The gene calls are TRBV5-1 and TRBJ2-1; 8 bases line up with TRBD2. The V gene end was trimmed by 2 bases and the J gene end by 7 bases; junction bases not matched to a gene: 8. Per germline, CDR1 SGHRS and CDR2 YFSETQ. The CDR3 loop spans 15 amino acids. This CDR3 is CASSLIGTSKNEQFF. DNA of the CDR3: TGCGCCAGCAGCTTAATCGGGACTAGTAAAAATGAGCAGTTCTTC.

This clonotype was detected only a few times. The chain joins TRBV3-1 to TRBJ2-5; D remains ambiguous. V gave up 1 base and J gave up 4 bases, with 7 bases separating them. Germline lookup yields CDR1 LGHDT and CDR2 YNNKEL (reference sequence). This CDR3 has 13 amino acids. CDR3 residues: CASSQGRIETQYF. The CDR3 DNA is TGTGCCAGCAGCCAAGGACGGATAGAGACCCAGTACTTC.

This clonotype was seen repeatedly, ten times or more. The V and J genes are TRBV28 and TRBJ1-5, with a possible D match to TRBD1 (6 bases). The germline gives CDR1 MDHEN, CDR2 SYDVKM. The CDR3 loop spans 13 amino acids. The V gene lost 6 bases and the J gene lost 10 bases, with 16 bases spanning the gap. Written as DNA, the CDR3 is TGTGCCAGCAGGCCGGACAGCTTTCAACCCCAGCATTTT. Protein: CASRPDSFQPQHF.

This clonotype has a count of ten or more. The rearrangement uses TRBV5-1 and TRBJ2-7, with D perhaps TRBD2 (6 bases). Trimming pared 3 bases from V and 9 bases from J, leaving 19 bases between. CDR1 SGHRS and CDR2 YFSETQ come from the germline V gene. The CDR3 sequence is 14 residues long. The CDR3 DNA follows: TGCGCCAGCAGCTCGGGGACTCAAGGAGTTGCGCAGTACTTC. It is translated as CASSSGTQGVAQYF.

The V gene is TRBV7-2, the J gene TRBJ1-3; 7 bases fit TRBD1. After removal of 0 bases from V and 1 base from J, the junction contained 3 bases not matched to a gene. There are 16 residues in the CDR3. Germline V CDR1 and CDR2: SGHTA, FQGNSA. The CDR3 here is CASSLALTGSGNTIYF. The CDR3 DNA reads TGTGCCAGCAGCTTAGCACTGACAGGGTCTGGAAACACCATATATTTT.

This clonotype appeared many times. V and J are TRBV5-1 and TRBJ1-1; maybe TRBD1 (6 bases). In germline, CDR1 is SGHRS, CDR2 YFSETQ. The CDR3 has 14 amino acids. The V end lost 2 bases, the J end lost 1 base, and 9 bases lay between the germline ends. The CDR3 is CASSFQGGNTEAFF. CDR3 DNA sequence: TGCGCCAGCAGCTTTCAAGGGGGGAACACTGAAGCTTTCTTT. The variable domain in full, completed from reference TRBV5-1 and TRBJ1-1, reads KAGVTQTPRYLIKTRGQQVTLSCSPISGHRSVSWYQQTPGQGLQFLFEYFSETQRNKGNFPGRFSGRQFSNSRSEMNVSTLELGDSALYLCASSFQGGNTEAFFGQGTRLTVV.

This chain links TRBV19 with TRBJ2-2, with no clear D. Trimming stripped 4 bases from V and 0 bases from J, with 6 bases between. In germline, CDR1 is LNHDA, CDR2 SQIVND (reference sequence). The CDR3 runs 14 residues. CDR3 sequence reads: CASSTSTNTGELFF. CDR3 nucleotide sequence: TGTGCCAGTAGTACCTCCACGAACACCGGGGAGCTGTTTTTT.

This chain links TRBV6-5 with TRBJ2-1; D remains unclear. Trimming cost V 3 bases and J 9 bases, with 9 bases left between them. Germline lookup yields CDR1 MNHEY and CDR2 SVGAGI. This CDR3 is built from 12 residues. The CDR3, as DNA: TGTGCCAGCAGTTATCGTAGTGCTGAGCAGTTCTTC. Residues: CASSYRSAEQFF.

This clonotype was found a few times. This chain uses TRBV12-3 or TRBV12-4 with TRBJ1-5; D possibly corresponds to TRBD1 (6 bases). The V gene lost 2 bases and the J gene lost 2 bases, with 13 bases spanning the gap. The CDR3 sequence is 16 residues long. CDR3 residues: CASSLRGGAGNQPQHF. The CDR3 DNA sequence: TGTGCCAGCAGTTTAAGGGGGGGTGCGGGCAATCAGCCCCAGCATTTT.

The chain couples TRBV6-1 to TRBJ1-2; 11 nucleotides align to TRBD1. After removal of 5 bases from V and 7 bases from J, the junction contained 15 bases not matched to a gene. The V gene's germline CDR1 is MNHNS and CDR2 SASEGT. The CDR3 length is 17 residues. This CDR3 is CASSRSGTGGFTGGYTF. For the CDR3, the DNA is TGTGCCAGCAGTAGATCCGGGACAGGGGGTTTTACGGGTGGCTACACCTTC.

This clonotype was seen only a few times. The chain joins TRBV27 to TRBJ2-1; no reliable D call. The germline V and J ends were trimmed by 2 bases and 10 bases, with 12 bases remaining between them. The germline V gene has CDR1 MNHEY and CDR2 SMNVEV (reference sequence). This CDR3 region has 13 residues. The CDR3 loop is CASSLEGYREQFF. The DNA of the CDR3 is TGTGCCAGCAGTTTAGAAGGCTATCGGGAGCAGTTCTTC.

This clonotype was found many times. The chain recombines TRBV4-1 with TRBJ2-7, with 7 positions matching TRBD2. Germline assignment: CDR1 MGHRA and CDR2 YSYEKL. With 1 base clipped from V and 0 bases from J, the junction kept 6 bases outside the gene matches. The CDR3 contains 16 residues. The CDR3 protein is CASSQGPSGSSYEQYF. The CDR3 DNA sequence: TGCGCCAGCAGCCAAGGCCCTAGCGGAAGCTCCTACGAGCAGTACTTC.